The source of this T cell receptor (beta chain) is a study of OX40 agonist ivuxolimab in advanced cancers. At the level of the study: Patients with hepatocellular carcinoma, melanoma, renal cell or head and neck cancer made up the dose-escalation patients. Overall study findings and caveats: Both CD4+ and CD8+ T cell populations in blood had undergone clonal expansion by week 6 at 0.1 to 3.0 mg/kg.

The CDR3 covers 18 residues. Trimming removed 2 bases at V and 0 bases at J, with 20 bases between. CDR1 KGHSH and CDR2 LQKENI come from the germline V gene. The data were produced by immunoSEQ multiplex PCR, yet TCRdb's version contains in-frame clones alone and is incomplete. The sample carries 60,000 to 75,000 clones, about 90% recorded once. Comments on this clone: Its target is not known.

The chain is built from TRBV18 and TRBJ2-7; D unresolved. The receptor was derived from an adult with an advanced solid tumor such as melanoma, head and neck, liver or kidney cancer. Sequences were derived from CD4+ or CD8+ T cells sorted from blood, sampled in a trial of the OX40 agonist ivuxolimab. The CDR3 bases are TGTGCCAGCTCACCATTACCCCCAGTGACCGGGTTCTCCTACGAGCAGTACTTC. Encoded protein: CASSPLPPVTGFSYEQYF.